This T cell receptor (beta chain) was identified during a study of tumor-infiltrating lymphocytes in primary liver carcinoma. Overall study: By surgical resection, the patients were treated for their primary liver carcinoma. Productive TCRbeta reads per sample were roughly 3.5 to 7.13 million, not differing by tissue.

Germline DNA was also extracted, while the blood RNA originated from unsorted whole blood. Broader study findings: The top-250-clone fraction was significantly higher in tumors than in blood (p = 0.039).

Starting from 500 ng of total RNA, TCR beta cDNA was produced with a primer in the constant region. Three nested multiplex PCR rounds of slightly modified ARM-PCR generated TCR beta libraries. The first two PCR rounds used TRBV1-TRBV30 forward primers with a C-beta reverse primer, roughly 11 cycles each. A single record per CDR3 protein comes from TCRdb applying MiXCR to the multiplex PCR reads. The sample carries 300,000 to 400,000 distinct CDR3 sequences, over 55% recorded once. This clonotype was counted a few times. The antigen is undetermined. The trim removed 10 bases at V and 5 bases at J, leaving 11 bases unmatched. Germline CDR1 and CDR2: ENHRY and SYGVKD. The CDR3 length is 16 residues.

The chain links TRBV10-3 to TRBJ2-1; TRBD2 matches 13 bases. The material sequenced was peripheral blood. The source is a man between 40 and 49 years old with primary liver carcinoma and hepatitis B virus infection. The CDR3 nucleotides are TGTGCCACGACCCGGACTAGCGGGAGTGGTAACAATGAGCAGTTCTTC. As protein: CATTRTSGSGNNEQFF.